This TCR beta chain was sequenced during a study of cytomegalovirus exposure and HLA in healthy donors. Germline V gene data show CDR1 as LNHNV and CDR2 as YYDKDF (reference sequence). This CDR3 contains 14 residues. V shed 0 bases, J shed 5 bases, and the junction held 3 bases outside the gene matches. Study results and limitations: For cytomegalovirus status, the classifier reportedly gave diagnoses with high specificity and sensitivity.

About this clone itself: The antigen is not known.

Amplification used 60 Vbeta primers and 13 Jbeta primers. This table comes from immunoSEQ multiplex PCR, and its TCRdb copy is limited to in-frame clones, with some not included. The sample has more than 200,000 clones. This chain joins TRBV15 and TRBJ1-2, with 7 nucleotides matching TRBD1. Sequencing was carried out using PBMCs. The sequence was collected from a woman aged 25 to 39 in good health and CMV-seropositive. The CDR3, as DNA: TGTGCCACCAGCAGAGAACAGGGGACTTATGGCTACACCTTC. Its protein product is CATSREQGTYGYTF.